This is a list of T cell receptor beta chains from one sample in a study of CXCR3-negative and CXCR3-positive naive CD8 T cells. Reprocessing the 5' RACE reads, TCRdb reports a single entry for every CDR3 protein and omits DNA. This table holds some 150,000 distinct CDR3 sequences. The sample comprised naive CXCR3+ CD8+ T cells from blood. These TCRs come from a human donor in good health. Some clones in this sample may be carry-over from other donors' samples. Both conserved end residues are part of each CDR3.

cdr3_aa j_call cdr3_length v_call
CASSQVRADGGYTF TRBJ1-2 14 TRBV4-1
CASSPRTSGRGYEQYF TRBJ2-7 16 TRBV7-9
CASSIGGGSYEQYF TRBJ2-7 14 TRBV19
CASSPRLAGNSGANVLTF TRBJ2-6 18 TRBV7-9
CVSSTAGNTGELFF TRBJ2-2 14 TRBV21-1
CASSLERDTGELFF TRBJ2-2 14 TRBV28
CSARSRSTNEQFF TRBJ2-1 13 TRBV20-1
CASSLAYLNQPQHF TRBJ1-5 14 TRBV12-3/TRBV12-4
CASSQRQALPGELFF TRBJ2-2 15 TRBV4-1
CASSRRDLPYEQYF TRBJ2-7 14 TRBV5-1
CASSLVSLGSSYEQYF TRBJ2-7 16 TRBV7-9
CASSQHGRTGGFDEQFF TRBJ2-1 17 TRBV14
CASSTSNEQYF TRBJ2-7 11 TRBV28
CATIAGPGELFF TRBJ2-2 12 TRBV10-3
CSVVSSPRFDGGTEAFF TRBJ1-1 17 TRBV29-1
CASSLQVTGELFF TRBJ2-2 13 TRBV28
CASSQGTRGLGETQYF TRBJ2-5 16 TRBV4-1
CSVGDRGSLNEKLFF TRBJ1-4 15 TRBV29-1
CASDPGTSLGDTQYF TRBJ2-3 15 TRBV5-1
CASSLEVSWDEQYF TRBJ2-7 14 TRBV5-5
CASSQTFMGTYNEQFF TRBJ2-1 16 TRBV4-3
CASSFALNTEAFF TRBJ1-1 13 TRBV28
CASTAGTSLRSQYF TRBJ2-5 14 TRBV6-5
CASSYNVEQGENTEAFF TRBJ1-1 17 TRBV6-6
CASTRNYGYTF TRBJ1-2 11 TRBV28
CASSLYPGGEQFF TRBJ2-1 13 TRBV27
CASAPGPTYEQYF TRBJ2-7 13 TRBV27
CSASLNRRDSSPETQYF TRBJ2-5 17 TRBV20-1
CASSLAGKVNEQFF TRBJ2-1 14 TRBV7-9
CASRLLSGGPYNEQFF TRBJ2-1 16 TRBV12-3/TRBV12-4
CASSEGLAGGHEQFF TRBJ2-1 15 TRBV9
CASSRPGTGRETQYF TRBJ2-5 15 TRBV7-8
CSVAGINSYEQYF TRBJ2-7 13 TRBV29-1
CASSLSPSGGLHEQYF TRBJ2-7 16 TRBV5-6
CSVDGTSGSLIQEAQYF TRBJ2-5 17 TRBV29-1
CASSLYRGTNEKLFF TRBJ1-4 15 TRBV14
CASSRLKIYEQYF TRBJ2-7 13 TRBV21-1
CASSPPAGTGGNTIYF TRBJ1-3 16 TRBV7-9
CASSQGTGNEDYGYTF TRBJ1-2 16 TRBV4-3
CASSWDTYTEAFF TRBJ1-1 13 TRBV27
CASSLRGEETQYF TRBJ2-5 13 TRBV28
CASTDRVETQYF TRBJ2-5 12 TRBV19
CASSLSPDGDQETQYF TRBJ2-5 16 TRBV27
CASSPGLAQETQYF TRBJ2-5 14 TRBV11-1
CASSSTSAQETQYF TRBJ2-5 14 TRBV7-9
CASRAGTVSTDTQYF TRBJ2-3 15 TRBV27
CASSLRGSNSYEQYF TRBJ2-7 15 TRBV27
CSAREGQPNTGELFF TRBJ2-2 15 TRBV20-1
CASSFISGGGETQYF TRBJ2-5 15 TRBV12-3/TRBV12-4
CASSFGSVWGQYGGGYTF TRBJ1-2 18 TRBV12-3/TRBV12-4
CATSSHRGPNTEAFF TRBJ1-1 15 TRBV15
CASKEGVVTYNEQFF TRBJ2-1 15 TRBV28
CSATSRLAGGPMGNEQFF TRBJ2-1 18 TRBV20-1
CASSPPGQGLADTQYF TRBJ2-3 16 TRBV7-9